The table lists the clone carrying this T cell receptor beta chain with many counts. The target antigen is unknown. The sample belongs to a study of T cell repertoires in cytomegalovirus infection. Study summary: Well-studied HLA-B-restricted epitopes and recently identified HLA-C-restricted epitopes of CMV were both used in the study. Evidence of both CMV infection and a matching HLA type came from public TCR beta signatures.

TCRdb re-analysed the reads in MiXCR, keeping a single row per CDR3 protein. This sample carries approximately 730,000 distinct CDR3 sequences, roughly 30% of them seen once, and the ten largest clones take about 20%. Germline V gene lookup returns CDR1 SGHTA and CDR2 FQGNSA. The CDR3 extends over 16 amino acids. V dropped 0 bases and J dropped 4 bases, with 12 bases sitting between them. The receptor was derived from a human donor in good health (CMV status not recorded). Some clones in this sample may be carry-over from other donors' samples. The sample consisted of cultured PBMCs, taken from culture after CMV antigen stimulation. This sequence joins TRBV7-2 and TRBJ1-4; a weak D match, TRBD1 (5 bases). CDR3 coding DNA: TGTGCCAGCAGCTTAGCCCCCGACAGTTTTAATGAAAAACTGTTTTTT. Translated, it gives CASSLAPDSFNEKLFF.